These 28 T cell receptor beta chains were all obtained from the same sample, sequenced in a study of blood T cell repertoires in COVID-19. Measured with immunoSEQ multiplex PCR; TCRdb has only the in-frame clones, and not every one. The sample yields about 140,000 clones, approximately 86% seen once. Sequencing was done on a sample of peripheral blood. The receptors stem from a woman aged 55-69 years with acute or convalescent COVID-19.

CDR3 DNA sequence: TGTGCCAGCAGTCCTACGGGGGGCCCGGGGACCCAGTACTTC. The encoded protein is CASSPTGGPGTQYF. The genes are TRBV6-5 and TRBJ2-5; the D gene is possibly TRBD2 (7 bases). The CDR3 totals 14 residues. Germline loops: CDR1 MNHEY, CDR2 SVGAGI. The ends were cut back, 5 bases at V and 7 bases at J, with 17 bases in the middle.

The chain carries TRBV10-2 and TRBJ2-7; 9 nucleotides align to TRBD1. The junction had 9 bases not matched to a gene; V was cut back by 10 bases and J by 2 bases. This CDR3 region has 14 residues. Germline V gene lookup returns CDR1 WSHSY and CDR2 SAAADI. CDR3 residues: CATTGGQGTYEQYF. The CDR3 DNA sequence: TGCGCCACCACTGGGGGACAGGGTACCTACGAGCAGTACTTC.

The V call is TRBV5-1, the J call TRBJ2-7, with TRBD2 matching over 14 bases. The germline V gene encodes CDR1 SGHRS and CDR2 YFSETQ. V was clipped by 4 bases and J by 2 bases; unmatched bases: 8. The CDR3 consists of 17 residues. For the CDR3, the DNA is TGCGCCAGCAGCCTTAGGACTAGCGGGGGGCAAACCTACGAGCAGTACTTC. The encoded protein is CASSLRTSGGQTYEQYF.

J is TRBJ1-1 and V is TRBV28; TRBD1 agrees at 7 bases. The V gene's germline CDR1 is MDHEN and CDR2 SYDVKM. The V segment lost 5 bases and the J segment 7 bases; nucleotides outside the gene matches: 10. This CDR3 has 14 amino acids. The CDR3 protein is CASSIPGQKNEAFF. In DNA form, the CDR3 reads TGTGCCAGCAGTATTCCGGGACAGAAGAATGAAGCTTTCTTT.

The gene calls are TRBV7-9 and TRBJ1-2; tentatively, D is TRBD1 (6 bases). This CDR3 region has 14 residues. Germline loops: CDR1 SEHNR, CDR2 FQNEAQ (reference sequence). Trimming took off 5 bases at V and 4 bases at J, with 14 bases between the two ends. In nucleotides, the CDR3 is TGTGCCAGCAGCATTCTCACAGGGTTCTATGGCTACACCTTC. Its translation is CASSILTGFYGYTF.

V is TRBV18 and J is TRBJ2-3, with D possibly matching TRBD2 (7 bases). Trimming stripped 6 bases from V and 3 bases from J, with 19 bases between. Germline assignment: CDR1 KGHSH and CDR2 LQKENI. The CDR3 totals 16 residues. The chain's CDR3 is CASSPFGGGATDTQYF. Written as DNA, the CDR3 is TGTGCCAGCTCTCCTTTTGGGGGGGGCGCTACAGATACGCAGTATTTT.

The chain employs TRBV7-8 and TRBJ2-2; D perhaps matches TRBD1 (5 bases). This CDR3 has 16 residues. Germline assignment: CDR1 SGHVS and CDR2 FQNEAQ. V lost 5 bases and J 0 bases, leaving 13 bases between the germline ends. The CDR3 region is CASSPAVDTNTGELFF. In nucleotides, the CDR3 is TGTGCCAGCAGCCCAGCAGTGGACACGAACACCGGGGAGCTGTTTTTT.

The V and J genes are TRBV7-9 and TRBJ1-3; D is ambiguous. CDR3 length: 18 residues. V lost 0 bases, J lost 4 bases, and 19 bases lay in between. Germline CDR1 and CDR2: SEHNR and FQNEAQ (reference sequence). CDR3 region: CASSLAWAGERPGNTIYF. The CDR3 DNA reads TGTGCCAGCAGCTTAGCGTGGGCCGGGGAGCGTCCCGGAAACACCATATATTTT.

The chain joins TRBV5-1 to TRBJ2-3, with TRBD2 matching over 9 bases. V lost 4 bases, J lost 3 bases, and 6 bases stayed unmatched. The CDR3 spans 15 residues. Germline CDR1 reads SGHRS; CDR2 reads YFSETQ. CDR3 in amino acids: CASSRGSGGTDTQYF. The CDR3 DNA sequence: TGCGCCAGCAGCCGGGGTAGCGGGGGAACAGATACGCAGTATTTT.

This clone was seen once. The V and J genes are TRBV7-2 and TRBJ1-2; the match to TRBD1 covers 7 bases. Germline V lookup: CDR1 SGHTA, CDR2 FQGNSA. The CDR3 has 15 amino acids. V lost 1 base and J lost 5; bases outside the gene matches: 7. CDR3: CASSLEGQPPYGYTF. The CDR3 DNA reads TGTGCCAGCAGCTTAGAGGGACAGCCACCTTATGGCTACACCTTC.

The chain uses TRBV6-5 and TRBJ1-3, with 7 bases that match TRBD1. This CDR3 region has 14 residues. Trimming removed 10 bases from V and 6 bases from J; junction bases left unmatched: 12. The germline V gene has CDR1 MNHEY and CDR2 SVGAGI. Here the CDR3 DNA reads TGTGCCACCCTACCCCCGGGACAGTTAAACACCATATATTTT. It codes for CATLPPGQLNTIYF.

In this sample, this clone turned up once. V usage is TRBV5-6 and J usage is TRBJ2-6, with TRBD1 as a possible D gene (6 bases). The V gene's germline CDR1 is SGHDT and CDR2 YYEEEE. V was pared by 4 bases and J by 4 bases, with 24 bases between. CDR3 size: 19 residues. This CDR3 is CASSQSLRQDPVGANVLTF. The DNA for the CDR3 is TGTGCCAGCAGCCAATCCCTAAGACAGGACCCGGTGGGGGCCAACGTCCTGACTTTC.

This chain joins TRBV20-1 and TRBJ2-7; D perhaps matches TRBD1 (8 bases). Trimming cost V 6 bases and J 6 bases, with 12 bases left between them. CDR1 is DFQATT, CDR2 SNEGSKA, per germline (reference sequence). The CDR3 spans 11 residues. The CDR3 reads CSAYRGGEQYF. The CDR3 nucleotides are TGCAGTGCATACAGGGGGGGCGAGCAGTACTTC.

The chain uses TRBV7-3 and TRBJ2-5, with D unresolved. Germline CDR1 is SGHTA and CDR2 is FQGTGA. V was trimmed by 5 bases and J by 1 base, leaving 11 bases between them. The length of the CDR3 is 14 residues. The CDR3 is CASSATGIQETQYF. The DNA of the CDR3 is TGTGCCAGCAGCGCTACTGGTATCCAAGAGACCCAGTACTTC.

This chain connects TRBV7-2 to TRBJ1-3; D gene unclear. Germline-derived CDR1 and CDR2 are SGHTA and FQGNSA. The CDR3 is 18 residues long. V was clipped by 0 bases and J by 0 bases, with 15 bases between them. CDR3 nucleotides: TGTGCCAGCAGCTTAGCGCGGCAGTCCTCCTACTCTGGAAACACCATATATTTT. As protein: CASSLARQSSYSGNTIYF.

The CDR3 DNA reads as TGTGCCAGCAGCTTGGTGGCCAGCTCCTACGAGCAGTACTTC. The encoded protein is CASSLVASSYEQYF. The chain couples TRBV5-5 to TRBJ2-7, with D uncertain. The CDR3 is 14 residues long. Germline lookup yields CDR1 SGHKS and CDR2 YYEKEE (reference sequence). Trimming stripped 0 bases from V and 0 bases from J, with 7 bases between.

This chain uses TRBV5-4 with TRBJ2-5; 7 bases map to TRBD1. Germline V lookup: CDR1 SGHNT, CDR2 YYREEE (reference sequence). The CDR3 is 14 residues long. V gave up 4 bases and J gave up 3 bases; unmatched junction bases: 6. The CDR3 DNA is TGTGCCAGCAGCCAGGGACAGAGGGAAGAGACCCAGTACTTC. It translates to CASSQGQREETQYF.

The chain joins TRBV7-8 to TRBJ1-1; D uncertain. This CDR3 comprises 13 residues. CDR1 is SGHVS, CDR2 FQNEAQ, per germline. Trimming took 3 bases from V and 1 from J, leaving 6 bases between them. Here the CDR3 DNA reads TGTGCCAGCAGCTTCCCGAGGAACACTGAAGCTTTCTTT. The encoded protein is CASSFPRNTEAFF.

The chain uses TRBV6-2 or TRBV6-3 and TRBJ1-2; TRBD1 matches 8 bases. Germline V gene data show CDR1 as MNHEY and CDR2 as SVGEGT. Losses at the gene ends were 6 bases for V and 0 bases for J; bases not matched to a gene: 6. This CDR3 has 15 amino acids. The CDR3 coding sequence is TGTGCCAGCAGCGCTCGGACAGGGCCTAACTATGGCTACACCTTC. Protein: CASSARTGPNYGYTF.

This rearrangement joins TRBV2 to TRBJ1-1, with 12 bases lining up with TRBD1. Germline V gene lookup returns CDR1 SNHLY and CDR2 FYNNEI. V was pared by 8 bases and J by 0 bases, with 4 bases of the junction left unmatched. The CDR3 is 15 residues long. As DNA, the CDR3 is TGTGCCAGCGCTGGGACAGGGGGCATGAACACTGAAGCTTTCTTT. Amino acids: CASAGTGGMNTEAFF.

This clone was found once. The V and J genes are TRBV19 and TRBJ1-1; the D gene is possibly TRBD1 (5 bases). The CDR3 is made up of 12 amino acids. Trimming stripped 6 bases from V and 5 bases from J, with 10 bases between. Germline CDR1 LNHDA, CDR2 SQIVND (reference sequence). The CDR3 sequence is CASRAGLTEAFF. The CDR3 DNA reads as TGTGCCAGTAGGGCAGGGTTAACTGAAGCTTTCTTT. The whole variable domain, remainder taken from reference TRBV19 and TRBJ1-1, is DGGITQSPKYLFRKEGQNVTLSCEQNLNHDAMYWYRQDPGQGLRLIYYSQIVNDFQKGDIAEGYSVSREKKESFPLTVTSAQKNPTAFYLCASRAGLTEAFFGQGTRLTVV.

The V gene is TRBV27, the J gene TRBJ2-7, with D perhaps TRBD1 (6 bases). The CDR3 runs to 15 residues. V shed 6 bases and J shed 5 bases, with 20 bases lying between them. Germline V gives CDR1 MNHEY, CDR2 SMNVEV (reference sequence). CDR3 region: CASSLRTELPDEQYF. Here the CDR3 DNA reads TGTGCCAGCAGCCTTAGGACAGAATTACCGGACGAGCAGTACTTC.

Here the CDR3 reads CASSSGQGSSGNTIYF. Here the CDR3 DNA reads TGTGCCAGCAGCTCCGGACAGGGGAGCTCTGGAAACACCATATATTTT. V is TRBV7-9 and J is TRBJ1-3; TRBD1 agrees at 9 bases. The CDR3 consists of 16 residues. Germline assignment: CDR1 SEHNR and CDR2 FQNEAQ (reference sequence). The V and J ends lost 4 bases and 0 bases, in that order; junction bases with no gene match: 4.

The chain links TRBV19 to TRBJ2-4; no firm D call. The CDR3 spans 13 residues. Trimming pared 6 bases from V and 0 bases from J, leaving 6 bases between. Per the germline V gene, CDR1 is LNHDA and CDR2 is SQIVND (reference sequence). The CDR3 DNA reads as TGTGCCAGTAGAGAGGTAGCCAAAAACATTCAGTACTTC. It codes for CASREVAKNIQYF. Using reference TRBV19 and TRBJ2-4 for the parts outside the CDR3, the full variable domain is DGGITQSPKYLFRKEGQNVTLSCEQNLNHDAMYWYRQDPGQGLRLIYYSQIVNDFQKGDIAEGYSVSREKKESFPLTVTSAQKNPTAFYLCASREVAKNIQYFGAGTRLSVL.

This clone was picked up one time. The CDR3 region is CASSQHRLAKNIQYF. For the CDR3, the DNA is TGTGCCAGCAGCCAACACAGGCTAGCCAAAAACATTCAGTACTTC. This chain links TRBV7-2 with TRBJ2-4; possible D gene TRBD1, 5 bases. CDR3 length equals 15 residues. Deletions cut 5 bases from V and 0 bases from J, with 11 bases between. From germline, CDR1 is SGHTA and CDR2 FQGNSA. Combining the CDR3 with reference TRBV7-2 and TRBJ2-4 gives the whole variable domain GAGVSQSPSNKVTEKGKDVELRCDPISGHTALYWYRQSLGQGLEFLIYFQGNSAPDKSGLPSDRFSAERTGGSVSTLTIQRTQQEDSAVYLCASSQHRLAKNIQYFGAGTRLSVL.

The chain employs TRBV29-1 and TRBJ2-2, with a weak D call TRBD1 (6 bases). This CDR3 contains 14 residues. Looked up from germline, CDR1 is SQVTM and CDR2 is ANQGSEA. V was pared by 7 bases and J by 0 bases, with 12 bases between. The CDR3 here is CSARQDPNTGELFF. CDR3 in DNA: TGCAGCGCTCGACAGGACCCGAACACCGGGGAGCTGTTTTTT.

The V gene is TRBV28, the J gene TRBJ1-1, with 7 positions matching TRBD1. Germline CDR1 MDHEN, CDR2 SYDVKM. This CDR3 has 13 amino acids. J gave up 1 base and V 5 bases, and 1 base lay outside the gene matches. The CDR3 region is CASSHRGNTEAFF. The CDR3 region has the DNA TGTGCCAGCAGTCACAGGGGGAACACTGAAGCTTTCTTT.

CDR3 residues: CASSVQGNSGNTIYF. The CDR3 DNA sequence: TGTGCCAGCAGCGTGCAGGGGAACTCTGGAAACACCATATATTTT. This chain links TRBV9 with TRBJ1-3, with a possible D match to TRBD1 (6 bases). CDR3 length: 15 residues. The germline V and J ends were trimmed by 2 bases and 0 bases, with 9 bases remaining between them. Per germline, CDR1 SGDLS and CDR2 YYNGEE.